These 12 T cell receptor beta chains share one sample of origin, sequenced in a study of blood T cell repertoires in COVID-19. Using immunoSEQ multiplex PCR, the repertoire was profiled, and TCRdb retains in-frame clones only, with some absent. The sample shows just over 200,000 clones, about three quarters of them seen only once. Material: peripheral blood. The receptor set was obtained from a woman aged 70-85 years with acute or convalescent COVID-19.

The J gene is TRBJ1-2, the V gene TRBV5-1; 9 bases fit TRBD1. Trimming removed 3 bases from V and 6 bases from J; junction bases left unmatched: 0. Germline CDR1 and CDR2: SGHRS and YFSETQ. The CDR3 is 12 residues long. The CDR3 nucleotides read TGCGCCAGCAGCTGGGACAGGGATGGCTACACCTTC. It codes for CASSWDRDGYTF. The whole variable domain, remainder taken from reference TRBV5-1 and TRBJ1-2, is KAGVTQTPRYLIKTRGQQVTLSCSPISGHRSVSWYQQTPGQGLQFLFEYFSETQRNKGNFPGRFSGRQFSNSRSEMNVSTLELGDSALYLCASSWDRDGYTFGSGTRLTVV.

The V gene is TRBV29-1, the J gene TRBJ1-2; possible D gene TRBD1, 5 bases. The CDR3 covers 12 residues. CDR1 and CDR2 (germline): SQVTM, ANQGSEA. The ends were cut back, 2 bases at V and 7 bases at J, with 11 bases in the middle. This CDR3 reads CSVETGRAGYTF. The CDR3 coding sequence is TGCAGCGTTGAAACGGGCAGGGCTGGCTACACCTTC.

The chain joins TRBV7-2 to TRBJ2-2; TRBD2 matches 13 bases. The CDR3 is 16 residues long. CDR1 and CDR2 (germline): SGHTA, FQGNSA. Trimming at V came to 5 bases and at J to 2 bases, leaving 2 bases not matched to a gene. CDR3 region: CASSMGLAGNTGELFF. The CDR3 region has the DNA TGTGCCAGCAGCATGGGACTAGCGGGAAACACCGGGGAGCTGTTTTTT.

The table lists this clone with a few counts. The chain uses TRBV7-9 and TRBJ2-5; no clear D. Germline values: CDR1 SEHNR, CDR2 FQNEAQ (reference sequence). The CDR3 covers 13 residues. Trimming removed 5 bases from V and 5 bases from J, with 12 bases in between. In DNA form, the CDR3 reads TGTGCCAGCAGCCACTCTCGGGTGGAGACCCAGTACTTC. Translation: CASSHSRVETQYF.

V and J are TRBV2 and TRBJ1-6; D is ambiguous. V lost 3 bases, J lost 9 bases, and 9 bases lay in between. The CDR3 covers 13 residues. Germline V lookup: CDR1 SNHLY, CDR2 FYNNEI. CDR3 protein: CASSDVRGSPLHF. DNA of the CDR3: TGTGCCAGCAGTGATGTTCGGGGTTCACCCCTCCACTTT.

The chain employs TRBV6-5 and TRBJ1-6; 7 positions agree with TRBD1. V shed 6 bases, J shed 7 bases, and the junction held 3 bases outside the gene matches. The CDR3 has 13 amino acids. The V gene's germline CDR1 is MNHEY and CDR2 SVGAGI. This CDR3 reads CASRWDRNSPLHF. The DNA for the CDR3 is TGTGCCAGCAGATGGGACAGAAATTCACCCCTCCACTTT.

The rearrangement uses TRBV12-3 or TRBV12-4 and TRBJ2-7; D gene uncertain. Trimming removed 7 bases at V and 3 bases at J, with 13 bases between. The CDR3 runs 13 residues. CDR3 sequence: CASTPSYYYEQYF. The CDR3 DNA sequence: TGTGCCAGCACCCCGTCTTACTACTACGAGCAGTACTTC.

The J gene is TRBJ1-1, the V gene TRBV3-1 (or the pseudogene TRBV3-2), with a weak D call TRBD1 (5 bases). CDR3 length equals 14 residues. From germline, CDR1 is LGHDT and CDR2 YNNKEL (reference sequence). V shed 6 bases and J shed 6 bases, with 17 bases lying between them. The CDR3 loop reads CASRGGGGLAEAFF. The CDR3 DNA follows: TGTGCCAGCAGGGGGGGAGGCGGCTTGGCTGAAGCTTTCTTT.

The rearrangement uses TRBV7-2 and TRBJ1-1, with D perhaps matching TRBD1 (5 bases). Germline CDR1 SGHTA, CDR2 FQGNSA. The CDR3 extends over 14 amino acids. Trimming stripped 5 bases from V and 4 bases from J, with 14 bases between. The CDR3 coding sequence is TGTGCCAGCAGCCAACAGGTTTCCGGCACTGAAGCTTTCTTT. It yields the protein CASSQQVSGTEAFF.

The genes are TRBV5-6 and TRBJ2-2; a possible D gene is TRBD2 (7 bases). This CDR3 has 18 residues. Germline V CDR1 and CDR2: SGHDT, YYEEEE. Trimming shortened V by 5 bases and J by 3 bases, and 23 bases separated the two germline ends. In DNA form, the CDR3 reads TGTGCCAGCAGACACCTGAGACCTGGGGGGGCGGACACCGGGGAGCTGTTTTTT. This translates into CASRHLRPGGADTGELFF.

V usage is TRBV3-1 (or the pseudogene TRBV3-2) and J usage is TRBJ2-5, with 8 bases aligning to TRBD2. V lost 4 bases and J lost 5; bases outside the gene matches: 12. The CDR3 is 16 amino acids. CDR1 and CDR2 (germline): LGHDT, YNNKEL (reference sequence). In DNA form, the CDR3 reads TGTGCCAGCAGCCCCAGCGGGAGCTGGCGTATGGAGACCCAGTACTTC. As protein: CASSPSGSWRMETQYF.

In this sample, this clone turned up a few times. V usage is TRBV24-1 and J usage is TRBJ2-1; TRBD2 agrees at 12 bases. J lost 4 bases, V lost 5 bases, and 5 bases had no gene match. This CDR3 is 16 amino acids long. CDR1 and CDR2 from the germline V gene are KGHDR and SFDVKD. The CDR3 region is CATSAGLAGIYNEQFF. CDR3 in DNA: TGTGCCACCAGTGCAGGACTAGCGGGAATTTACAATGAGCAGTTCTTC.